Below, 20 T cell receptor beta chains from the same sample are listed, as sequenced in a study of blood T cell repertoires in COVID-19. Only in-frame clones appear in the TCRdb table, and some are missing; sequencing was by immunoSEQ multiplex PCR. Of 400,000 to 550,000 clones listed, roughly 85% were seen once; the top ten hold roughly 1.9%. The sequencing input was PBMCs or T cells enriched from blood (not recorded which). The source is a young woman with acute COVID-19.

V and J are TRBV7-2 and TRBJ1-6; D perhaps matches TRBD1 (6 bases). CDR1 is SGHTA and CDR2 is FQGNSA in the germline V gene. The V and J ends lost 2 bases and 10 bases respectively, with 15 bases between them. CDR3 length equals 15 residues. As DNA, the CDR3 is TGTGCCAGCAGCTTATTTCCAGGGACAAACTCACCCCTCCACTTT. This gives the protein CASSLFPGTNSPLHF.

The rearrangement joins TRBV18 to TRBJ2-7; TRBD2 matches 10 bases. V gave up 3 bases and J gave up 3 bases; unmatched junction bases: 2. The CDR3 extends over 14 amino acids. In germline, CDR1 is KGHSH, CDR2 LQKENI. The CDR3 coding sequence is TGTGCCAGCTCACCGGGGACTAGCGTCTACGAGCAGTACTTC. Translation: CASSPGTSVYEQYF.

This clone has only one observation. The chain has TRBV4-3 and TRBJ1-2, with D uncertain. Looked up from germline, CDR1 is LGHNA and CDR2 is YSLEER. Trimming removed 4 bases from V and 0 bases from J, with 15 bases in between. The CDR3 covers 16 residues. The CDR3 region is CASSPSAGYANYGYTF. CDR3 bases: TGCGCCAGCAGCCCTAGCGCAGGTTATGCTAACTATGGCTACACCTTC.

The genes are TRBV13 and TRBJ2-5; D remains unclear. Germline values: CDR1 PRHDT, CDR2 FYEKMQ (reference sequence). Deletions cut 6 bases from V and 1 base from J, with 6 bases between. The CDR3 extends over 12 amino acids. Written as DNA, the CDR3 is TGTGCCAGCAGTTCTCTCCAAGAGACCCAGTACTTC. Encoded protein: CASSSLQETQYF.

The chain uses TRBV11-2 and TRBJ2-5; 10 nucleotides agree with TRBD1. The germline CDR1 and CDR2 sequences are SGHAT and FQNNGV. Trimming took 5 bases from V and 5 from J; bases not matched to a gene: 11. The CDR3 runs to 16 residues. Here the CDR3 reads CASSLISGQGLETQYF. CDR3 bases: TGTGCCAGCAGCCTAATATCGGGACAGGGGCTGGAGACCCAGTACTTC. Together with reference TRBV11-2 and TRBJ2-5, the CDR3 gives the full variable domain: EAGVAQSPRYKIIEKRQSVAFWCNPISGHATLYWYQQILGQGPKLLIQFQNNGVVDDSQLPKDRFSAERLKGVDSTLKIQPAKLEDSAVYLCASSLISGQGLETQYFGPGTRLLVL.

The chain recombines TRBV7-8 with TRBJ1-2, with 11 nucleotides matching TRBD1. Germline values: CDR1 SGHVS, CDR2 FQNEAQ. The V gene end was trimmed by 4 bases and the J gene end by 6 bases; junction bases not matched to a gene: 10. There are 16 residues in the CDR3. The CDR3 region is CASSSSETDRGHGYTF. As DNA, the CDR3 is TGTGCCAGCAGCTCCAGTGAAACGGACAGGGGGCATGGCTACACCTTC.

The rearrangement joins TRBV6-5 to TRBJ2-7, with 8 positions matching TRBD1. Looked up from germline, CDR1 is MNHEY and CDR2 is SVGAGI. The ends lost 8 bases at V and 4 bases at J; junction bases unmatched: 7. CDR3 size: 13 residues. The CDR3 coding sequence is TGTGCCAGCCTCGACAGGGGAGAATACGAGCAGTACTTC. It specifies CASLDRGEYEQYF.

This chain links TRBV7-9 with TRBJ2-7, with 10 positions matching TRBD1. Per germline, CDR1 SEHNR and CDR2 FQNEAQ (reference sequence). The CDR3 is 16 residues long. J gave up 6 bases and V 2 bases, and 10 bases lay outside the gene matches. CDR3 nucleotide sequence: TGTGCCAGCAGCTTATTTGCCGGGACAGGGGAGGTCGAGCAGTACTTC. Translation gives CASSLFAGTGEVEQYF.

This chain's CDR3 is CASSRTSGRSLDTQYF. The CDR3 bases are TGTGCCAGTAGCCGGACTAGCGGGAGGTCGCTAGATACGCAGTATTTT. This chain links TRBV19 with TRBJ2-3; 14 nucleotides line up with TRBD2. This CDR3 is built from 16 residues. Trimming cost V 6 bases and J 5 bases; bases outside gene matches: 7. Germline assignment: CDR1 LNHDA and CDR2 SQIVND (reference sequence). Full variable domain (remainder filled in from reference TRBV19 and TRBJ2-3): DGGITQSPKYLFRKEGQNVTLSCEQNLNHDAMYWYRQDPGQGLRLIYYSQIVNDFQKGDIAEGYSVSREKKESFPLTVTSAQKNPTAFYLCASSRTSGRSLDTQYFGPGTRLTVL.

This clone was detected a few times. The same CDR3 is also encoded by other DNA sequences in this sample. The chain couples TRBV19 to TRBJ2-7; tentatively, D is TRBD1 (5 bases). CDR3 length equals 11 residues. Germline V gene sequence: CDR1 LNHDA, CDR2 SQIVND (reference sequence). Trimming took 7 bases from V and 6 from J, leaving 10 bases between them. Here the CDR3 DNA reads TGTGCCAGTACCCAGGGCCGCGAGCAGTACTTC. Encoded protein: CASTQGREQYF.

This clone was detected many times. This sequence joins TRBV9 and TRBJ2-7; D is unclear. Trimming left V 4 bases short and J 3 bases short, with 20 bases between. Germline V CDR1 and CDR2: SGDLS, YYNGEE. The CDR3 extends over 16 amino acids. The CDR3 protein is CASSPRPGKNLYEQYF. CDR3 sequence (DNA): TGTGCCAGCAGCCCCCGCCCAGGCAAGAACCTCTACGAGCAGTACTTC.

CDR3 DNA: TGCGCCAGCAGCCAGGGTTGGGCAGTTGATCAGCCCCAGCATTTT. It encodes CASSQGWAVDQPQHF. V is TRBV4-1 and J is TRBJ1-5; D not certain. The germline gives CDR1 MGHRA, CDR2 YSYEKL. CDR3 length: 15 residues. Trimming removed 3 bases at V and 5 bases at J, with 14 bases between.

V is TRBV5-5 and J is TRBJ1-1, with TRBD1 identical over 7 bases. The CDR3 contains 16 residues. Germline V gene data show CDR1 as SGHKS and CDR2 as YYEKEE (reference sequence). The V gene end was trimmed by 1 base and the J gene end by 0 bases; junction bases not matched to a gene: 6. The CDR3 region is CASSLLRGRLNTEAFF. The DNA for the CDR3 is TGTGCCAGCAGCTTGTTGAGGGGGCGATTGAACACTGAAGCTTTCTTT.

The chain is built from TRBV7-8 and TRBJ2-3; TRBD2 matches 10 bases. V shed 5 bases, J shed 6 bases, and the junction held 8 bases outside the gene matches. CDR1 and CDR2 from the germline V gene are SGHVS and FQNEAQ. The CDR3 length is 15 residues. CDR3 in amino acids: CASSIQRGGRDTQYF. CDR3 nucleotide sequence: TGTGCCAGCAGCATACAGCGGGGGGGCCGGGATACGCAGTATTTT.

The V call is TRBV5-6, the J call TRBJ2-3; possibly TRBD2 for D (6 bases). The germline V gene has CDR1 SGHDT and CDR2 YYEEEE. The CDR3 has 15 residues. The V gene lost 4 bases and the J gene lost 2 bases, with 14 bases spanning the gap. The CDR3 is CASSRYSSDTDTQYF. DNA of the CDR3: TGTGCCAGCAGCCGTTACTCTAGCGACACAGATACGCAGTATTTT.

The chain uses TRBV27 and TRBJ1-6; TRBD1 matches at 9 bases. The CDR3 runs to 19 residues. The ends lost 5 bases at V and 4 bases at J; junction bases unmatched: 15. Per germline, CDR1 MNHEY and CDR2 SMNVEV (reference sequence). This chain's CDR3 is CASSRQFTDRGPYNSPLHF. CDR3 bases: TGTGCCAGCAGTCGACAATTTACGGACAGGGGACCATATAATTCACCCCTCCACTTT.

The chain employs TRBV9 and TRBJ1-4; 7 nucleotides align to TRBD1. Germline loops: CDR1 SGDLS, CDR2 YYNGEE. J gave up 7 bases and V 4 bases, and 7 bases lay outside the gene matches. The CDR3 spans 14 residues. The CDR3 coding sequence is TGTGCCAGCAGCCCGCAGGGGACAGTTGAAAAACTGTTTTTT. Residues: CASSPQGTVEKLFF.

The gene calls are TRBV28 and TRBJ2-7; possible D gene TRBD2, 6 bases. Germline CDR1 MDHEN, CDR2 SYDVKM. The CDR3 covers 15 residues. V lost 8 bases, J lost 2 bases, and 19 bases lay in between. CDR3: CASLSGSSEAYEQYF. In nucleotides, the CDR3 is TGTGCCAGCTTATCTGGCTCTAGCGAAGCCTACGAGCAGTACTTC.

The chain combines TRBV19 with TRBJ1-5, with D hard to call. Between the trimmed V and J ends, which lost 6 bases and 0 bases, there was a span of 9 bases. Per germline, CDR1 LNHDA and CDR2 SQIVND (reference sequence). The CDR3 runs 14 residues. CDR3 nucleotide sequence: TGTGCCAGTAGAAACAAGAATAGCAATCAGCCCCAGCATTTT. Its protein product is CASRNKNSNQPQHF.

The chain is built from TRBV5-4 and TRBJ2-3; D not resolved. Germline CDR1 reads SGHNT; CDR2 reads YYREEE (reference sequence). The CDR3 is 14 amino acids. Trimming stripped 4 bases from V and 6 bases from J, with 15 bases between. In DNA form, the CDR3 reads TGTGCCAGCAGCATCGGATCAGCCGGGGATACGCAGTATTTT. Its translation: CASSIGSAGDTQYF. The complete variable domain, with remaining parts taken from reference TRBV5-4 and TRBJ2-3, reads ETGVTQSPTHLIKTRGQQVTLRCSSQSGHNTVSWYQQALGQGPQFIFQYYREEENGRGNFPPRFSGLQFPNYSSELNVNALELDDSALYLCASSIGSAGDTQYFGPGTRLTVL.